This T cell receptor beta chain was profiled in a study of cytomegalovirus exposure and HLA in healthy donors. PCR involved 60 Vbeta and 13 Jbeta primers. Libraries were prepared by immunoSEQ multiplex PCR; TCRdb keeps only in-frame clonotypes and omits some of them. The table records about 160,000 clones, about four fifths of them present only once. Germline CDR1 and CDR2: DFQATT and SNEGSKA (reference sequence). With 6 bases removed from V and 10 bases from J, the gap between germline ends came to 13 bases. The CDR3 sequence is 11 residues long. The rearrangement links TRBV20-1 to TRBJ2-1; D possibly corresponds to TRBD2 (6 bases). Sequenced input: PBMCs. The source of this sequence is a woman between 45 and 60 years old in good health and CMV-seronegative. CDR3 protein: CSAAYAGEQFF. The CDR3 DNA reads TGCAGTGCCGCTTATGCGGGGGAGCAGTTCTTC.